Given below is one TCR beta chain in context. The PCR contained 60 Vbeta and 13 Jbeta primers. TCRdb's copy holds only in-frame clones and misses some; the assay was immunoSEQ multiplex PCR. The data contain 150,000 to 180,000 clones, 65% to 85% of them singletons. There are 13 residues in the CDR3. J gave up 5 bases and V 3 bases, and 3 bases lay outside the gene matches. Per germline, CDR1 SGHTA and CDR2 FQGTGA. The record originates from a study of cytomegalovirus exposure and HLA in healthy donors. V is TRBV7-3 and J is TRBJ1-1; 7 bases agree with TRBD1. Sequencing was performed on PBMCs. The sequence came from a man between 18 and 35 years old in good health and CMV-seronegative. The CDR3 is CASSLTGRTEAFF. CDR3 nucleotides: TGTGCCAGCAGCTTGACAGGGAGGACTGAAGCTTTCTTT.